Listed below are T cell receptor beta chains from one sample, sequenced in a study of read filtering for tumor transcriptome and immune sequencing. TCRdb independently ran MiXCR on the reads; one entry per CDR3 protein. The table lists fewer than 25,000 distinct CDR3 sequences, 22% of them singletons. Sequenced: a population of CD138-negative cells sorted from bone marrow. These receptors originate from a donor aged 40 or over with multiple myeloma. Both conserved end residues are part of each CDR3. The D gene is left open where the match is weak. Clone size, where shown, is once, few, many, or a class for clones that have expanded.

J | D | size | V | DNA | CDR3
TRBJ1-1 | TRBD1 | . | TRBV5-4 | TGTGCCAGCAGCCTTAGACAGGGAGAGGACGCTTTCTTT | CASSLRQGEDAFF
TRBJ1-6 | . | medium-sized | TRBV7-3 | TGTGCCAGCAGCTTATCACAGGGTGAATCACCCCTCCACTTT | CASSLSQGESPLHF
TRBJ2-7 | . | many | TRBV7-2 | TGTGCCAGCAGCTTAGACGTAGGTCCGAACTACGAGCAGTACTTC | CASSLDVGPNYEQYF
TRBJ2-2 | . | . | TRBV28 | TGTGCCAGCAGATTAACTACGAACACCGGGGAGCTGTTTTTT | CASRLTTNTGELFF
TRBJ2-7 | . | many | TRBV20-1 | TGCAGTGCTAGACTGGAGGGAGGGGGACTGATCTCCTACGAGCAGTACTTC | CSARLEGGGLISYEQYF
TRBJ2-3 | . | many | TRBV20-1 | TGCAGTGCTAGAGCAGGCGGGTACGATGATACGCAGTATTTT | CSARAGGYDDTQYF
TRBJ1-1 | . | . | TRBV10-3 | TGTGCCATCAGTGAGTCTATTGGGGGCACTGAAGCTTTCTTT | CAISESIGGTEAFF
TRBJ2-3 | TRBD2 | many | TRBV2 | TGTGCCAGCAGTGTTAGCGGGGGGGCCCTGTATTTT | CASSVSGGALYF
TRBJ1-1 | . | many | TRBV20-1 | TGCAGTGTTCCGGGGCAGGGCTCGGCTTTCTTT | CSVPGQGSAFF
TRBJ1-1 | TRBD1 | many | TRBV16 | TGTGCCAGCAGTAGACAGGGGGCTACTGAAGCTTTCTTT | CASSRQGATEAFF
TRBJ2-3 | TRBD1 | many | TRBV6-2/TRBV6-3 | TGTGCCAGCAGTTACTCTGGACAGGTAGATACGCAGTATTTT | CASSYSGQVDTQYF
TRBJ2-5 | TRBD1 | few | TRBV12-3/TRBV12-4 | TGTGCCACCCGACAGGGGAGAGTGGAGACCCAGTACTTC | CATRQGRVETQYF
TRBJ2-3 | . | . | TRBV29-1 | TGCAGCGTTGTGGGGTGGCGGGGGCTCACAGATACGCAGTATTTT | CSVVGWRGLTDTQYF
TRBJ2-1 | TRBD2 | many | TRBV12-3/TRBV12-4 | TGTGCCAGCAGTTTCACTAGCGGGTCCTACAATGAGCAGTTCTTC | CASSFTSGSYNEQFF
TRBJ2-5 | . | few | TRBV20-1 | TGCAGTGCTAGTATTCCCCTTCAAGAGACCCAGTACTTC | CSASIPLQETQYF
TRBJ1-1 | . | many | TRBV10-2 | TGCGCCAGCAGTAAGGTGGGGCGCACGAACACTGAAGCTTTCTTT | CASSKVGRTNTEAFF
TRBJ2-2 | . | many | TRBV20-1 | TGCAGTGCTAGACGACGCCCGAACACCGGGGAGCTGTTTTTT | CSARRRPNTGELFF
TRBJ1-6 | TRBD1 | . | TRBV7-9 | TGTGCCAGCAGCCCAGGGGGACAGGGATTACCCCTCCACTTT | CASSPGGQGLPLHF
TRBJ2-5 | TRBD2 | . | TRBV9 | TGTGCCAGCAGCGGATTAGCGGGGGGAGTGGAGACCCAGTACTTC | CASSGLAGGVETQYF